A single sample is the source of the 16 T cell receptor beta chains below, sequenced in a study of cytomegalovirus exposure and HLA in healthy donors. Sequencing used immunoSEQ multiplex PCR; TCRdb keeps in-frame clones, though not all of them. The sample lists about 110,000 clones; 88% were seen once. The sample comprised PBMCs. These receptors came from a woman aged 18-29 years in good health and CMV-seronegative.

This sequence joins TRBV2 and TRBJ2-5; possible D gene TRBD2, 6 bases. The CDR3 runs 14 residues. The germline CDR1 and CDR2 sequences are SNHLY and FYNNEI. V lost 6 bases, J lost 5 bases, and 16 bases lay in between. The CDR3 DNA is TGTGCCAGCAGCGTGCGGGGCCATGGGGAGACCCAGTACTTC. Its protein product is CASSVRGHGETQYF.

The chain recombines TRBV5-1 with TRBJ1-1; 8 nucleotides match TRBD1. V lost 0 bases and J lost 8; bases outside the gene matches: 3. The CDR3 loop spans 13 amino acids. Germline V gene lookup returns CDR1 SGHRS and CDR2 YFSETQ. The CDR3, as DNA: TGCGCCAGCAGCTTGGGAGACAGGGGCGAAGCTTTCTTT. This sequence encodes CASSLGDRGEAFF. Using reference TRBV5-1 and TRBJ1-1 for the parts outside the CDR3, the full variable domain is KAGVTQTPRYLIKTRGQQVTLSCSPISGHRSVSWYQQTPGQGLQFLFEYFSETQRNKGNFPGRFSGRQFSNSRSEMNVSTLELGDSALYLCASSLGDRGEAFFGQGTRLTVV.

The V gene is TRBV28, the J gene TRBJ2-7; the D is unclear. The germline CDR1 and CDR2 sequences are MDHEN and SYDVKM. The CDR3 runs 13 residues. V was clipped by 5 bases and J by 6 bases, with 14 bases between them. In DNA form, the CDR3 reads TGTGCCAGCAGTCTGTCGTGGTCGAGCGAGCAGTACTTC. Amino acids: CASSLSWSSEQYF. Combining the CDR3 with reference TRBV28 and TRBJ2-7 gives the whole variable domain DVKVTQSSRYLVKRTGEKVFLECVQDMDHENMFWYRQDPGLGLRLIYFSYDVKMKEKGDIPEGYSVSREKKERFSLILESASTNQTSMYLCASSLSWSSEQYFGPGTRLTVT.

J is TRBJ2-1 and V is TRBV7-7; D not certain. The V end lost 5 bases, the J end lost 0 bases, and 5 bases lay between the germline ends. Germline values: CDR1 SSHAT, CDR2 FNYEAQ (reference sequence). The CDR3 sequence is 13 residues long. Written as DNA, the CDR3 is TGTGCCAGCAGCCCCAGCTCCTACAATGAGCAGTTCTTC. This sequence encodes CASSPSSYNEQFF.

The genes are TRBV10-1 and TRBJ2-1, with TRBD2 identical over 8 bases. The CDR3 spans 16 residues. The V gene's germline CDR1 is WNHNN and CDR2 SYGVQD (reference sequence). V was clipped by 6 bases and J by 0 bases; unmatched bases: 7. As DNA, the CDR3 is TGCGCCAGCAGGCCAGCGGGAGTCAGCTCCTACAATGAGCAGTTCTTC. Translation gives CASRPAGVSSYNEQFF.

CDR3 in DNA: TGTGCCAGCAGCCAAGAGGACGGGGGGCGAGGACTGCCCCAGCATTTT. It yields the protein CASSQEDGGRGLPQHF. The rearrangement links TRBV4-2 to TRBJ1-5; possible D gene TRBD1, 6 bases. Trimming cost V 0 bases and J 9 bases, with 18 bases left between them. This CDR3 contains 16 residues. The germline CDR1 and CDR2 sequences are LGHNA and YNFKEQ.

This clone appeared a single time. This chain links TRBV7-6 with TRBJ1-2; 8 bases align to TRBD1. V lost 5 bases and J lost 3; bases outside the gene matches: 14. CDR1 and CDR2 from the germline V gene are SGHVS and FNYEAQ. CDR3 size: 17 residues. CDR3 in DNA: TGTGCCAGCAGCATAGGGGGTGGGACAGGTTTTCACTATGGCTACACCTTC. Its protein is CASSIGGGTGFHYGYTF.

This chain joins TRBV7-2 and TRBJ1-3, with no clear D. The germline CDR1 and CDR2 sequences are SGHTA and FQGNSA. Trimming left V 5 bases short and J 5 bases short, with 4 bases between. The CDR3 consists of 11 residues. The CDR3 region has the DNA TGTGCCAGCAGCCAGAGAAACACCATATATTTT. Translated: CASSQRNTIYF.

The CDR3 is CASAVTAPDGYTF. CDR3 nucleotides: TGTGCCAGCGCAGTGACAGCGCCCGACGGCTACACCTTC. The V call is TRBV2, the J call TRBJ1-2; perhaps TRBD1 as D (5 bases). Germline lookup yields CDR1 SNHLY and CDR2 FYNNEI. V was pared by 8 bases and J by 8 bases, with 18 bases between. The CDR3 spans 13 residues.

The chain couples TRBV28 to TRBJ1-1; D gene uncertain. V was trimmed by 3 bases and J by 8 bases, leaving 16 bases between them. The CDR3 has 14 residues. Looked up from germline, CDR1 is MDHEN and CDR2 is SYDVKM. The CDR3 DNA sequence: TGTGCCAGCAGTTTCAGCGTTCGGCGGGCGGAAGCTTTCTTT. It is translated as CASSFSVRRAEAFF. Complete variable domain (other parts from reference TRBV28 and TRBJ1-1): DVKVTQSSRYLVKRTGEKVFLECVQDMDHENMFWYRQDPGLGLRLIYFSYDVKMKEKGDIPEGYSVSREKKERFSLILESASTNQTSMYLCASSFSVRRAEAFFGQGTRLTVV.

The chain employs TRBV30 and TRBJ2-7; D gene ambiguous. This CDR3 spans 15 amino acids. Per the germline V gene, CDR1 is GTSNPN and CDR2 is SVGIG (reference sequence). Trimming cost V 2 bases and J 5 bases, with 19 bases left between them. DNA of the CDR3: TGTGCCTGGAGTCGGCCGGGTCCCCTAAGCGACGAGCAGTACTTC. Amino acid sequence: CAWSRPGPLSDEQYF. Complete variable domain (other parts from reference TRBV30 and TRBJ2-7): SQTIHQWPATLVQPVGSPLSLECTVEGTSNPNLYWYRQAAGRGLQLLFYSVGIGQISSEVPQNLSASRPQDRQFILSSKKLLLSDSGFYLCAWSRPGPLSDEQYFGPGTRLTVT.

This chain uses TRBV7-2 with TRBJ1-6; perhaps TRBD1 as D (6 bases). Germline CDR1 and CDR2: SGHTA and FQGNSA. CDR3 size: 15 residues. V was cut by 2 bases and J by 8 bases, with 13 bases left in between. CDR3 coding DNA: TGTGCCAGCAGCTTAAGGGGCAGGGGTGATTCACCCCTCCACTTT. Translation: CASSLRGRGDSPLHF.

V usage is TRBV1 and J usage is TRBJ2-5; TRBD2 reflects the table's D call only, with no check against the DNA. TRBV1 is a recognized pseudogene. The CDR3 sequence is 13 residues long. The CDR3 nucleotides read TGCACCAGCAGCCAAGATAACCGGGAGACCCAGTACTTC. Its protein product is CTSSQDNRETQYF.

CDR3 sequence (DNA): TGCGCCAGCAGCCTAGGTCAGGGGGGCGCGGCAGATACGCAGTATTTT. Residues: CASSLGQGGAADTQYF. The chain links TRBV4-3 to TRBJ2-3, with a possible D match to TRBD1 (7 bases). From germline, CDR1 is LGHNA and CDR2 YSLEER. The CDR3 extends over 16 amino acids. The germline V and J ends were trimmed by 4 bases and 4 bases, with 18 bases remaining between them.

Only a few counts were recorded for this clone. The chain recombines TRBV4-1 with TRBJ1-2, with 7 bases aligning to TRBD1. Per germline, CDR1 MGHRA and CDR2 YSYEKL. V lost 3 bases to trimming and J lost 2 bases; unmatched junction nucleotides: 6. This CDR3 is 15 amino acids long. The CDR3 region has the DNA TGCGCCAGCAGCCAGGGGGACAGAGCCAACTATGGCTACACCTTC. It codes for CASSQGDRANYGYTF.

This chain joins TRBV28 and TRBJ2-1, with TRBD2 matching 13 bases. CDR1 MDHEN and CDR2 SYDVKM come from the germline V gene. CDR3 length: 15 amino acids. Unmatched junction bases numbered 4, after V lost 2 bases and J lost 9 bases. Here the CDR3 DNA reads TGTGCCAGCAGTTTAGGACTAGCGGGAGTTAGTGAGCAGTTCTTC. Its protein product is CASSLGLAGVSEQFF.